The entry below gives a single T cell receptor beta chain sequence along with its context. Participants came from about 23 US areas, aged about 18 to 89 years. Allocation to cohorts depended on clinical history reported by the participants. These data belong to a study of blood T cell repertoires in COVID-19. For the study at large: In each case, the material was cDNA or gDNA derived from T cells, B-cell-depleted T cells, or PBMCs.

Original methodology: For nucleated cells, counts were estimated from reference gene primer amplification. Produced via immunoSEQ multiplex PCR; TCRdb's table is partial and in-frame only. The DNA gave D and trimming, while V, J and clone size come from that table. The sample yields about 220,000 clones, roughly 88% seen once. Germline assignment: CDR1 MNHEY and CDR2 SVGAGI. The length of the CDR3 is 12 residues. V was clipped by 0 bases and J by 6 bases, with 5 bases between them. Source material: PBMCs or T cells enriched from blood (not recorded which). This receptor was identified in a woman in her thirties or forties with acute COVID-19. The chain carries TRBV6-5 and TRBJ1-1; D ambiguous. The DNA for the CDR3 is TGTGCCAGCAGTTACTCGAGTCCTGAAGCTTTCTTT. Protein sequence: CASSYSSPEAFF.